Listed below are T cell receptor beta chains from one sample, sequenced in a study of tumor-infiltrating lymphocytes in primary liver carcinoma. TCRdb ran MiXCR on the multiplex PCR reads and lists one entry per CDR3 protein. The table has approximately 110,000 distinct CDR3 sequences, 64% seen once; the top ten hold approximately 8.9%. Sequences were obtained from liver tumor tissue from sampling region 3. The receptors originated from a woman in her fifties or sixties with primary liver carcinoma and hepatitis B virus infection. Each CDR3 is given with its conserved first and last residue. A D gene is named only where the DNA matches it firmly. Size values are once, few and many counts, or a class for expanded clones, and some rows have none.

>many|TRBJ1-5|.|TRBV6-5
CASSRNRAAQPQHF
TGTGCCAGCAGCCGGAACAGGGCGGCTCAGCCCCAGCATTTT
>.|TRBJ2-2|.|TRBV11-2
CARSLGLTGELFF
TGTGCCAGGAGCTTAGGTCTGACCGGGGAACTGTTTTTT
>many|TRBJ1-2|.|TRBV5-5
CASSLAKDSLRSYGYTF
TGTGCCAGCAGCTTGGCCAAGGATAGTTTACGTTCCTATGGCTACACCTTC
>few|TRBJ2-2|.|TRBV6-4
CASSDSSRENTGELFF
TGTGCCAGCAGTGACTCGTCCAGGGAGAACACCGGGGAGCTGTTTTTT
>.|TRBJ1-4|.|TRBV11-2
CASNLQGTGQTNEKPFF
TGTGCCAGCAACTTACAAGGAACAGGGCAAACTAATGAAAAACCGTTTTTT
>many|TRBJ2-3|.|TRBV5-5
CASSLRDGTDTQYF
TGTGCCAGCAGCCTCAGGGACGGCACAGATACGCAGTATTTT
>.|TRBJ2-1|TRBD2|TRBV10-2
CVSSEGLAGDEQFF
TGCGTCAGCAGTGAGGGACTAGCGGGAGATGAGCAGTTCTTC
>once|TRBJ1-6|.|TRBV5-6
CASSGPDWDYNSALHF
TGTGCCAGCAGCGGGCCCGACTGGGACTATAATTCAGCCCTCCACTTT
>.|TRBJ2-2|.|TRBV28
CASSFSGWDTNTNTGELFF
TGTGCCAGCAGTTTCTCGGGATGGGACACAAACACGAACACCGGGGAGCTGTTTTTT
>many|TRBJ2-6|TRBD1|TRBV5-5
CAGGQGNSGANVLTF
TGTGCCGGGGGACAGGGAAACTCTGGGGCCAACGTCCTGACTTTC
>.|TRBJ2-3|TRBD2|TRBV6-5
CASIGGGFDTQYF
TGTGCCAGCATAGGCGGGGGGTTTGATACACAGTATTTT
>.|TRBJ2-1|TRBD2|TRBV11-2
CARSLSGPGGPYEQFF
TGTGCCAGGAGCTTGTCGGGTCCGGGAGGGCCCTACGAGCAGTTCTTC
>many|TRBJ2-1|.|TRBV7-8
CASSFYGGNEQFF
TGTGCCAGCAGCTTTTACGGGGGCAATGAGCAGTTCTTC
>few|TRBJ2-3|TRBD2|TRBV5-4
CASSSGGLAGRGTDTQYF
TGTGCCAGCAGCTCAGGGGGACTAGCGGGGCGGGGCACAGATACGCAGTATTTT
>.|TRBJ2-3|.|TRBV18
CASSPVGGDADTQYF
TGTGCCAGCTCACCCGTAGGCGGGGACGCAGATACGCAGTATTTT
>many|TRBJ1-4|TRBD1|TRBV7-8
CASSPSRDRGRLEKLFF
TGTGCCAGCAGCCCGTCCCGGGACAGGGGGCGCCTTGAAAAACTGTTTTTT
>once|TRBJ1-1|.|TRBV6-5
CASSLNRVATEAFF
TGTGCCAGCAGTCTTAACAGGGTGGCCACTGAAGCTTTCTTT
>many|TRBJ2-3|.|TRBV28
CASSHYRDHYQGDTQYF
TGTGCCAGCAGTCACTACCGGGACCACTACCAGGGAGATACGCAGTATTTT
>.|TRBJ2-7|.|TRBV6-5
CASIYQRRSYEQYF
TGTGCCAGCATCTACCAGAGGAGATCCTACGAGCAGTACTTC
>.|TRBJ2-1|TRBD1|TRBV5-1
CASSPGTAAAEQFF
TGCGCCAGCAGCCCGGGGACAGCGGCGGCGGAGCAGTTCTTC
>once|TRBJ2-7|.|TRBV11-2
CASSLAAWGYEYF
TGTGCCAGCAGCTTAGCAGCGTGGGGGTACGAGTACTTC
>.|TRBJ1-2|.|TRBV29-1
CRVDVREANYGYTF
TGCAGAGTTGACGTTAGGGAGGCTAACTATGGCTACACCTTC
>few|TRBJ1-5|.|TRBV5-6
CASSLFALPNQPQHF
TGTGCCAGCAGCTTATTTGCACTACCCAATCAGCCCCAGCATTTT
>.|TRBJ1-4|TRBD1|TRBV30
CVWSPTTGAREKLFF
TGTGTCTGGAGCCCAACGACAGGGGCGCGCGAAAAACTGTTTTTT
>many|TRBJ1-6|.|TRBV30
CAWSGTEGYSPLHF
TGTGCCTGGAGTGGGACAGAAGGTTATTCACCCCTCCACTTT
>.|TRBJ2-7|TRBD1|TRBV6-5
CASRQDRDEQYF
TGTGCCAGCAGACAAGACAGGGACGAGCAGTACTTC
>many|TRBJ1-2|.|TRBV29-1
CSVMTVTGGYTF
TGCAGCGTCATGACCGTAACTGGTGGCTACACCTTC
>.|TRBJ2-1|TRBD1|TRBV6-1
CASSGRDSKSSCNEQFF
TGTGCCAGCAGTGGTCGGGACAGTAAAAGCTCCTGCAATGAGCAGTTCTTC
>few|TRBJ2-7|.|TRBV5-1
CASSLEGYEQYF
TGCGCCAGCAGCTTGGAGGGATACGAGCAGTACTTC
>.|TRBJ2-5|TRBD2|TRBV7-9
CASGSSIAGGKETQYF
TGTGCCAGCGGCTCATCCATAGCGGGAGGGAAAGAGACCCAGTACTTC
>.|TRBJ2-3|TRBD2|TRBV11-2
CASSSAGAGDTQYF
TGCGCCAGCAGCTCCGCGGGAGCAGGGGATACGCAGTATTTT
>.|TRBJ2-1|TRBD1|TRBV11-1
CASSSPTGTGGFSSHNEQFF
TGTGCCAGCAGTTCCCCCACCGGGACAGGGGGCTTTAGCTCCCACAATGAGCAGTTCTTC
>many|TRBJ1-1|.|TRBV6-6
CASVGTQKSEAFF
TGTGCCAGCGTCGGAACACAAAAATCCGAAGCTTTCTTT
>.|TRBJ2-3|TRBD1|TRBV10-3
CAISAGTGANTQYF
TGTGCCATCAGCGCCGGGACAGGGGCAAATACACAGTATTTT
>many|TRBJ1-2|TRBD1|TRBV4-2
CASSQAGEGAGYTF
TGTGCCAGCAGCCAAGCAGGGGAGGGGGCTGGCTACACCTTC
>few|TRBJ1-4|.|TRBV2
CASIYASTNEKLFF
TGTGCCAGCATCTACGCCTCAACTAATGAAAAACTGTTTTTT
>.|TRBJ2-2|.|TRBV6-5
CASNQNTRELFF
TGTGCCAGCAATCAAAACACCAGGGAGCTGTTTTTT
>.|TRBJ2-5|.|TRBV12-3/TRBV12-4
CTSSLEYETQYF
TGTACCAGCAGTTTGGAGTATGAGACCCAGTACTTC
>.|TRBJ2-2|.|TRBV6-1
CAGSGGAEGELFF
TGTGCCGGCAGTGGAGGCGCTGAGGGGGAGCTGTTTTTT
>.|TRBJ2-7|.|TRBV5-6
CASSFRGTAVYDQYF
TGTGCCAGTAGCTTTAGGGGGACTGCAGTCTACGATCAGTACTTC
>once|TRBJ2-2|TRBD1|TRBV5-1
CASSPGAVPGQGAKTGELLF
TGCGCCAGCAGCCCGGGGGCCGTTCCGGGACAGGGGGCCAAGACCGGGGAGCTGTTGTTT
>.|TRBJ2-1|.|TRBV11-3
CASTLEGVDNERFF
TGTGCCAGCACCTTAGAAGGGGTTGATAATGAGCGGTTCTTC
>.|TRBJ2-1|.|TRBV12-3/TRBV12-4
CASAGLATNYNEQFF
TGTGCCAGCGCGGGATTAGCGACCAACTACAATGAGCAGTTCTTC
>many|TRBJ1-4|.|TRBV30
CAWSIREKLFF
TGTGCCTGGAGTATCCGTGAAAAACTGTTTTTT
>few|TRBJ1-5|.|TRBV19
CASSSSLLGVGSQPQHF
TGTGCCAGTAGCTCAAGTCTGTTGGGTGTAGGAAGTCAGCCCCAGCATTTT
>.|TRBJ2-1|.|TRBV11-2
CASSLASWGYDQFF
TGTGCCAGCAGCTTAGCATCGTGGGGGTACGATCAGTTCTTC
>.|TRBJ2-1|TRBD2|TRBV27
CASSLGISGRGEQFF
TGTGCCAGCAGTTTGGGGATTAGCGGGAGAGGTGAGCAGTTCTTC
>.|TRBJ2-7|TRBD2|TRBV11-1
CASSSGSGNHGQYF
TGTGCCAGCAGTTCGGGTAGCGGGAACCACGGGCAGTACTTC
>.|TRBJ2-1|.|TRBV15
CATRRKRGAGDEQFF
TGTGCCACCAGAAGGAAGAGAGGGGCAGGGGATGAGCAGTTCTTC
>.|TRBJ2-3|.|TRBV11-2
CANSGGCVGDTQYF
TGTGCCAACAGCGGCGGGTGCGTGGGAGATACGCAGTATTTT
>many|TRBJ2-2|TRBD2|TRBV7-8
CASSGGSSGYTGELFF
TGTGCCAGCAGCGGCGGGAGTAGCGGGTACACCGGGGAGCTGTTTTTT
>.|TRBJ2-4|.|TRBV4-2
CASSQVSRTTSKNIRYF
TGTGCCAGCAGTCAAGTATCTCGGACAACGAGCAAAAACATTCGGTACTTC
>few|TRBJ2-4|.|TRBV20-1
CSARLGLQGNIQYF
TGCAGTGCCCGACTTGGTTTACAAGGAAACATTCAGTACTTC
>.|TRBJ2-1|.|TRBV12-3/TRBV12-4
CASTITVSPVNEQFF
TGTGCCAGCACCATCACAGTGTCCCCTGTCAATGAGCAGTTCTTC
>.|TRBJ1-1|.|TRBV11-3
CASSTPQGLNTEAFF
TGTGCCAGCAGCACCCCACAGGGCTTGAACACTGAAGCTTTCTTT